This T cell receptor (beta chain) was obtained from a study of PD-1 blockade in classical Hodgkin lymphoma. Every single patient, without exception, relapsed after autologous stem cell transplantation, and brentuximab vedotin exposure varied. TCRdb's table, derived via immunoSEQ multiplex PCR, lists solely in-frame clones and lacks some. The top ten hold 24% of the sample, which has about 18,000 clones, around 75% seen once. Germline V gene sequence: CDR1 GTSNPN, CDR2 SVGIG (reference sequence). The junction had 13 bases not matched to a gene; V was cut back by 2 bases and J by 5 bases. The CDR3 covers 17 residues. General study points: A reduction in baseline TCR diversity was reportedly seen in newly diagnosed patients relative to healthy donors.

About this clone: What it binds is not known.

The TCR sequence derives from a human donor with classical Hodgkin lymphoma. Sample: peripheral blood mononuclear cells (PBMCs), taken at baseline. This sequence joins TRBV30 and TRBJ2-3; 10 bases fit TRBD2. The CDR3 reads CAWSPLSGGAAGDTQYF. Written as DNA, the CDR3 is TGTGCCTGGAGTCCCCTGAGCGGGGGGGCCGCGGGAGATACGCAGTATTTT.